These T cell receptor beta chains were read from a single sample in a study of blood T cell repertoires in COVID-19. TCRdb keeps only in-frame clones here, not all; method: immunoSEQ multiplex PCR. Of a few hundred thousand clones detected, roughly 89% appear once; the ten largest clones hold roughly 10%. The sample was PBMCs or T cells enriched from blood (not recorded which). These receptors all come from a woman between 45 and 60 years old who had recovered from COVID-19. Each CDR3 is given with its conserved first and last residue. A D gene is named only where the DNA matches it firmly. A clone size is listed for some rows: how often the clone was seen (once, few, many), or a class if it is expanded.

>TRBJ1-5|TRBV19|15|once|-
CASSRTDSLSWPQHF
TGTGCCAGTAGTCGAACAGATTCCCTATCTTGGCCCCAGCATTTT
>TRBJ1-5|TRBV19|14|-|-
CASSFGVSDQPQHF
TGTGCCAGTAGTTTCGGGGTATCAGATCAGCCCCAGCATTTT
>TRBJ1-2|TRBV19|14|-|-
CASSPWTVQYGYTF
TGTGCCAGTAGTCCCTGGACAGTCCAGTATGGCTACACCTTC
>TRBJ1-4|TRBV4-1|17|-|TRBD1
CASSQEYEDRGGEKLFF
TGCGCCAGCAGCCAAGAATATGAGGACAGGGGCGGTGAAAAACTGTTTTTT
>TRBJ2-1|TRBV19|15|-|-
CASSVYGAQINEQFF
TGTGCCAGTAGTGTTTATGGGGCCCAGATCAATGAGCAGTTCTTC
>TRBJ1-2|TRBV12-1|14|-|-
CASSLGTDDYGYTF
TGTGCCAGCAGCTTGGGGACAGACGACTATGGCTACACCTTC
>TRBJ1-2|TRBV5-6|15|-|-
CASSQAWGGDYGYTF
TGTGCCAGCAGCCAAGCTTGGGGGGGAGACTATGGCTACACCTTC
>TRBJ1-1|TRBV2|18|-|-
CASSEARGTADPNTEAFF
TGTGCCAGCAGTGAAGCAAGAGGAACGGCTGATCCCAACACTGAAGCTTTCTTT
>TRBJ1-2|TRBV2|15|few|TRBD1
CASSPYRQGFYGYTF
TGTGCCAGCAGTCCGTATCGACAGGGGTTCTATGGCTACACCTTC
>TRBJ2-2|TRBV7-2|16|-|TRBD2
CASSLLAGGNTGELFF
TGTGCCAGCAGCTTACTAGCGGGGGGCAACACCGGGGAGCTGTTTTTT
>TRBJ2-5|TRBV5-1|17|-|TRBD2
CASSPGTSGGVKETQYF
TGCGCCAGCAGCCCCGGGACTAGCGGGGGGGTAAAAGAGACCCAGTACTTC
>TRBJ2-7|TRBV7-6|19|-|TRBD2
CASSLSQGYKRGSSYEQYF
TGTGCCAGCAGCCTCTCCCAGGGGTATAAGCGGGGGTCCTCCTACGAGCAGTACTTC
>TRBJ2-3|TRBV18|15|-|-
CASSPRTDSTDTQYF
TGTGCCAGCTCACCCAGGACAGATAGCACAGATACGCAGTATTTT